What follows are 26 T cell receptor beta chains derived from one specimen sequenced in a study of OX40 agonist ivuxolimab in advanced cancers. Generated by immunoSEQ multiplex PCR, the TCRdb table keeps only in-frame clones and is missing some. The sample has 48,000 or so clones, approximately 86% seen once. The material was CD4+ or CD8+ T cells sorted from blood, obtained in a trial of the OX40 agonist ivuxolimab. Receptors were obtained from an adult with an advanced solid tumor such as melanoma, head and neck, liver or kidney cancer.

The chain employs TRBV11-3 and TRBJ2-1; the match to TRBD2 covers 10 bases. The length of the CDR3 is 15 residues. The J segment lost 8 bases and the V segment lost 1 base, leaving 5 bases of the junction unmatched. Per germline, CDR1 SGHNT and CDR2 YENEEA. In DNA form, the CDR3 reads TGTGCCAGCAGCTTAGGCGGGACTAGCGTAGATGAGCAGTTCTTC. Amino acid sequence: CASSLGGTSVDEQFF.

The rearrangement links TRBV4-1 to TRBJ2-6; D possibly matches TRBD1 or TRBD2 (5 bases each). CDR3 length: 17 amino acids. The V and J ends lost 5 bases and 0 bases respectively, with 14 bases between them. The germline gives CDR1 MGHRA, CDR2 YSYEKL. This chain's CDR3 is CASSGDGYFSGANVLTF. The CDR3 region has the DNA TGCGCCAGCAGCGGGGACGGATACTTCTCTGGGGCCAACGTCCTGACTTTC.

V gene TRBV6-5 combines with J gene TRBJ2-1, with TRBD2 matching 8 bases. Trimming cost V 6 bases and J 5 bases; bases outside gene matches: 9. CDR3 length: 15 residues. The germline V gene encodes CDR1 MNHEY and CDR2 SVGAGI. Here the CDR3 DNA reads TGTGCCAGCAGAGGTGGTGGGACTAGTAACAATGAGCAGTTCTTC. Amino acids: CASRGGGTSNNEQFF.

The chain joins TRBV10-3 to TRBJ2-5; no clear D. The CDR3 has 14 residues. V was trimmed by 6 bases and J by 0 bases, leaving 11 bases between them. Per the germline V gene, CDR1 is ENHRY and CDR2 is SYGVKD. Written as DNA, the CDR3 is TGTGCCATCAGGCCCGGACGGGACCAAGAGACCCAGTACTTC. Translating it yields CAIRPGRDQETQYF.

This chain uses TRBV5-4 with TRBJ1-3, with a tentative D call TRBD1 (5 bases). The CDR3 runs to 14 residues. The germline V and J ends were trimmed by 0 bases and 3 bases, with 7 bases remaining between them. The germline V gene has CDR1 SGHNT and CDR2 YYREEE (reference sequence). In nucleotides, the CDR3 is TGTGCCAGCAGCTTGGGCAGGGTTGGAAACACCATATATTTT. It specifies CASSLGRVGNTIYF.

DNA for the CDR3: TGCGCCAGCAGCCAAGCGATGGGTAACTATGGCTACACCTTC. As protein: CASSQAMGNYGYTF. V usage is TRBV4-1 and J usage is TRBJ1-2; D is unresolved. CDR3 size: 14 residues. Deletions cut 1 base from V and 1 base from J, with 7 bases between. Germline V gene sequence: CDR1 MGHRA, CDR2 YSYEKL.

This chain links TRBV6-1 with TRBJ2-1; TRBD2 matches at 7 bases. The CDR3 covers 13 residues. Germline V gene data show CDR1 as MNHNS and CDR2 as SASEGT. J gave up 9 bases and V 6 bases, and 8 bases lay outside the gene matches. Here the CDR3 reads CASRRDYSIEQFF. CDR3 nucleotides: TGTGCCAGCAGGCGGGACTATTCTATTGAGCAGTTCTTC.

The chain has TRBV5-1 and TRBJ2-1, with 7 bases aligning to TRBD1. V was clipped by 0 bases and J by 7 bases; unmatched bases: 10. CDR1 is SGHRS and CDR2 is YFSETQ in the germline V gene. The CDR3 covers 16 residues. CDR3 amino acids: CASSLEGGQVGNEQFF. In nucleotides, the CDR3 is TGCGCCAGCAGCTTGGAAGGGGGCCAGGTTGGGAATGAGCAGTTCTTC.

The chain carries TRBV7-2 and TRBJ2-5; D is unclear. The CDR3 runs 12 residues. CDR1 is SGHTA, CDR2 FQGNSA, per germline. V was pared by 6 bases and J by 0 bases, with 5 bases between. The CDR3 is CASSLYQETQYF. The CDR3 bases are TGTGCCAGCAGTCTATACCAAGAGACCCAGTACTTC.

V usage is TRBV5-1 and J usage is TRBJ2-5; the match to TRBD2 covers 7 bases. The CDR3 has 15 amino acids. Trimming cost V 3 bases and J 1 base; bases outside gene matches: 6. Germline CDR1 and CDR2: SGHRS and YFSETQ. CDR3 nucleotides: TGCGCCAGCAGCTCAAATCTAGCGGCCCAAGAGACCCAGTACTTC. It translates to CASSSNLAAQETQYF.

The J gene is TRBJ1-5, the V gene TRBV19; perhaps TRBD1 as D (5 bases). Germline CDR1 LNHDA, CDR2 SQIVND (reference sequence). This CDR3 spans 13 amino acids. Trimming removed 3 bases at V and 9 bases at J, with 12 bases between. The CDR3 region has the DNA TGTGCCAGTAGTATGGGGCAGGTAAGGCCCCAGCATTTT. Amino acids: CASSMGQVRPQHF. Filled out from reference TRBV19 and TRBJ1-5, the complete variable domain reads DGGITQSPKYLFRKEGQNVTLSCEQNLNHDAMYWYRQDPGQGLRLIYYSQIVNDFQKGDIAEGYSVSREKKESFPLTVTSAQKNPTAFYLCASSMGQVRPQHFGDGTRLSIL.

The chain is built from TRBV28 and TRBJ1-1; a weak D match, TRBD1 (5 bases). V gave up 3 bases and J gave up 1 base, with 24 bases separating them. The CDR3 loop spans 19 amino acids. In germline, CDR1 is MDHEN, CDR2 SYDVKM. CDR3 amino acids: CASSLPGGEIPHANTEAFF. In DNA form, the CDR3 reads TGTGCCAGCAGTTTGCCCGGGGGGGAGATACCTCATGCGAACACTGAAGCTTTCTTT. Variable domain in full (rest from reference TRBV28 and TRBJ1-1): DVKVTQSSRYLVKRTGEKVFLECVQDMDHENMFWYRQDPGLGLRLIYFSYDVKMKEKGDIPEGYSVSREKKERFSLILESASTNQTSMYLCASSLPGGEIPHANTEAFFGQGTRLTVV.

The V and J genes are TRBV7-9 and TRBJ1-3, with 7 bases lining up with TRBD1. Germline CDR1 SEHNR, CDR2 FQNEAQ (reference sequence). V was clipped by 2 bases and J by 3 bases; unmatched bases: 10. CDR3 size: 17 residues. CDR3 sequence (DNA): TGTGCCAGCAGCTTAAGTTTGGAAAGGGGGCTTGGAAACACCATATATTTT. This encodes CASSLSLERGLGNTIYF.

V is TRBV5-1 and J is TRBJ2-5; TRBD1 agrees at 7 bases. J was trimmed by 2 bases and V by 4 bases; bases with no gene match: 2. The CDR3 is 13 amino acids. Looked up from germline, CDR1 is SGHRS and CDR2 is YFSETQ. This CDR3 is CASSRGQQETQYF. CDR3 nucleotides: TGCGCCAGCAGCAGGGGACAGCAAGAGACCCAGTACTTC.

The chain has TRBV4-2 and TRBJ1-1, with D unclear. Trimming took 4 bases from V and 0 from J, leaving 12 bases between them. The CDR3 contains 15 residues. Germline V CDR1 and CDR2: LGHNA, YNFKEQ. The CDR3 DNA is TGTGCCAGCAGCCCAGGCACGGGAATGAACACTGAAGCTTTCTTT. Protein product: CASSPGTGMNTEAFF.

This clone has just one count. The chain employs TRBV6-6 and TRBJ2-5; TRBD2 agrees at 13 bases. This CDR3 comprises 14 residues. Germline V gene sequence: CDR1 MNHNY, CDR2 SVGAGI (reference sequence). The ends lost 6 bases at V and 4 bases at J; junction bases unmatched: 2. The CDR3 DNA follows: TGTGCCAGCAGACGACTAGCGGGGGGAGAGACCCAGTACTTC. Translation: CASRRLAGGETQYF.

The chain links TRBV29-1 to TRBJ2-7; 11 positions match TRBD2. This CDR3 is 13 amino acids long. Germline V gives CDR1 SQVTM, CDR2 ANQGSEA. V lost 6 bases to trimming and J lost 4 bases; unmatched junction nucleotides: 5. The DNA for the CDR3 is TGCAGCGTGGCGACTAGCGGGACATACGAGCAGTACTTC. Amino acids: CSVATSGTYEQYF.

This clone was seen only a few times. This chain uses TRBV5-4 with TRBJ2-3; 10 bases are a match to TRBD2. CDR3 length: 15 residues. The J segment lost 0 bases and the V segment lost 7 bases, leaving 5 bases of the junction unmatched. CDR1 SGHNT and CDR2 YYREEE come from the germline V gene (reference sequence). The CDR3, as DNA: TGTGCCAGCTCCGGGACTAGCGCGAGCACAGATACGCAGTATTTT. Translated: CASSGTSASTDTQYF.

This chain joins TRBV5-4 and TRBJ1-4, with 9 bases aligning to TRBD1. CDR1 and CDR2 (germline): SGHNT, YYREEE (reference sequence). The junction had 7 bases not matched to a gene; V was cut back by 3 bases and J by 4 bases. The CDR3 contains 16 residues. CDR3 sequence (DNA): TGTGCCAGCAGCTCACCGCCGGACAGGGGTAATGAAAAACTGTTTTTT. Its protein product is CASSSPPDRGNEKLFF.

The V call is TRBV19, the J call TRBJ2-2; 10 bases align to TRBD1. This CDR3 is built from 15 residues. The V segment lost 10 bases and the J segment 4 bases; nucleotides outside the gene matches: 9. Germline CDR1 LNHDA, CDR2 SQIVND (reference sequence). CDR3 sequence: CATARQGAGTGELFF. CDR3 in DNA: TGTGCCACCGCCCGACAGGGGGCAGGCACCGGGGAGCTGTTTTTT.

The chain couples TRBV30 to TRBJ1-4; D unresolved. The V end lost 0 bases, the J end lost 4 bases, and 12 bases lay between the germline ends. This CDR3 is 15 amino acids long. CDR1 is GTSNPN, CDR2 SVGIG, per germline (reference sequence). Here the CDR3 DNA reads TGTGCCTGGAGTGTTCCCGTCCTAAATAATGAAAAACTGTTTTTT. Encoded protein: CAWSVPVLNNEKLFF.

This rearrangement joins TRBV19 to TRBJ2-3; 11 bases line up with TRBD2. J lost 3 bases, V lost 4 bases, and 3 bases had no gene match. The germline V gene encodes CDR1 LNHDA and CDR2 SQIVND (reference sequence). The CDR3 contains 15 residues. This CDR3 reads CASSTGLAGTDTQYF. Written as DNA, the CDR3 is TGTGCCAGTAGTACTGGACTAGCGGGTACAGATACGCAGTATTTT.

V gene TRBV18 combines with J gene TRBJ1-1; 10 bases line up with TRBD1. Germline V lookup: CDR1 KGHSH, CDR2 LQKENI. The V segment lost 3 bases and the J segment 3 bases; nucleotides outside the gene matches: 10. This CDR3 has 17 residues. This CDR3 is CASSPRQGATTDTEAFF. DNA of the CDR3: TGTGCCAGCTCACCCCGACAGGGGGCGACTACGGACACTGAAGCTTTCTTT. The full variable domain, in which reference TRBV18 and TRBJ1-1 provide the parts outside the CDR3, is NAGVMQNPRHLVRRRGQEARLRCSPMKGHSHVYWYRQLPEEGLKFMVYLQKENIIDESGMPKERFSAEFPKEGPSILRIQQVVRGDSAAYFCASSPRQGATTDTEAFFGQGTRLTVV.

The rearrangement links TRBV7-3 to TRBJ2-5; 7 positions match TRBD2. The V gene end was trimmed by 5 bases and the J gene end by 4 bases; junction bases not matched to a gene: 7. The germline V gene has CDR1 SGHTA and CDR2 FQGTGA. This CDR3 comprises 14 residues. The CDR3 nucleotides read TGTGCCAGCAGCCGGGGGGTGGCGGGAGAGACCCAGTACTTC. Residues: CASSRGVAGETQYF.

The chain is built from TRBV5-1 and TRBJ2-2; no clear D. Germline V gives CDR1 SGHRS, CDR2 YFSETQ. CDR3 length equals 12 residues. Trimming left V 0 bases short and J 6 bases short, with 3 bases between. The CDR3 region has the DNA TGCGCCAGCAGCTTGGGGGCCGGGGAGCTGTTTTTT. It translates to CASSLGAGELFF.

The V and J genes are TRBV18 and TRBJ2-2; 7 nucleotides agree with TRBD2. V gave up 2 bases and J gave up 1 base; unmatched junction bases: 4. This CDR3 has 16 residues. CDR1 and CDR2 (germline): KGHSH, LQKENI. This CDR3 reads CASSPEQRGNTGELFF. CDR3 DNA: TGTGCCAGCTCACCAGAACAGCGGGGGAACACCGGGGAGCTGTTTTTT.